The clone carrying this T cell receptor (beta chain) was observed a handful of times. Per the authors' pipeline: Cell counts per sample came from amplifying reference gene primers. The data were produced by immunoSEQ multiplex PCR, yet TCRdb's version contains in-frame clones alone and is incomplete. V and J calls and clone size are given by that table; D and trimming were obtained from the DNA. The data contain some 150,000 clones, about 91% of them singletons. The data derive from a study of blood T cell repertoires in COVID-19. At the level of the study: Specimens from acute and convalescent COVID-19 originated in the United States, Italy and Spain. T cells, B-cell-depleted T cells, or PBMCs supplied cDNA or gDNA.

The V end was cut by 0 bases, the J end by 6 bases, with 7 bases between. The germline V gene encodes CDR1 SGDLS and CDR2 YYNGEE. The CDR3 consists of 14 residues. Sequencing was performed on peripheral blood. The clonotype comes from a woman aged 55-69 years who had recovered from COVID-19. The V call is TRBV9, the J call TRBJ1-6; no definite D call. CDR3 bases: TGTGCCAGCAGCGTAGGGCAGCGTAATTCACCCCTCCACTTT. Amino acids: CASSVGQRNSPLHF. Using reference TRBV9 and TRBJ1-6 for the parts outside the CDR3, the full variable domain is DSGVTQTPKHLITATGQRVTLRCSPRSGDLSVYWYQQSLDQGLQFLIQYYNGEERAKGNILERFSAQQFPDLHSELNLSSLELGDSALYFCASSVGQRNSPLHFGNGTRLTVT.